This TCR beta chain comes out of a study of CD8 T cells in seronegative destructive rheumatoid arthritis (dated by TCRdb to the early 2020s). Study-level background: Biological drugs were being received by seven of the eight CND-RA patients at the time of sampling. The study compared peripheral CD8+ TCRbeta repertoires from patients with CCP-negative destructive rheumatoid arthritis (CND-RA) against repertoires from newly diagnosed seropositive RA, seronegative RA and healthy controls. Comparison cohorts of seropositive RA, seronegative RA and healthy controls came from an earlier published TCRbeta dataset rather than new sequencing.

The CDR3 measures 18 amino acids from cysteine to phenylalanine. Only the CDR3 part of the read is kept: 54 bases, read in frame from the first base. V is pruned by 5 bases and J by 0 bases, leaving 10 bases of the junction without a gene match. The CDR1 and CDR2 encoded by the germline V gene (reference sequence) are SEHNR and FQNEAQ. On the study overall, not on this receptor specifically: The small size of the CND-RA cohort was acknowledged as a limitation of the study. Across the 100,000 to 150,000 clonotypes tested, no public clonotype enrichment was retained after Benjamini-Hochberg correction. Because diagnostic samples were lacking, the TCR repertoire differences may partly reflect years of poor disease control rather than having been present at onset. Compared with controls and other RA subtypes, CND-RA repertoires contained more CMV-reactive and fewer influenza A-reactive CD8+ TCRbeta sequences. Once age was adjusted for, the CD8+ TCRbeta repertoires of CND-RA patients appeared less diverse and more clonal than the repertoires of other RA subtypes. The authors read the apparently distinct set of enriched public clonotypes carried by CND-RA patients as support for a separate disease subset.

Genomic DNA from CD8+ cells was used for TCRbeta sequencing according to the manufacturer's instructions. The immunoSEQ assay was used for TCRbeta sequencing, which was carried out at a genomics technology centre in Finland. The authors processed their data as follows. The clonotype tables produced by the immunoSEQ preprocessing pipeline were converted into VDJtools format, and any non-productive clonotypes were filtered out. Samples below 10,000 reads were excluded and the rest subsampled to 10,000 reads; most of the eight CND-RA samples passed. The VDJtools CalcDiversityStats function was applied to data subsampled to 10,000 reads to calculate Shannon-Wiener, Simpson and clonality indices. To infer antigen specificity, non-singleton TCRbeta clonotypes were hard-matched against VDJdb, meaning no mismatches were allowed. Clusters with potentially shared antigen targets were formed by grouping CDR3 sequences that differed by one amino acid (Hamming distance 1). After each group was resampled to six samples, one-sided Fisher's exact tests checked public clonotypes for group enrichment, with the whole procedure repeated ten times. The immuneACCESS repertoire file appears here via TCRdb, limited to in-frame rearrangements. These files lack a portion of the clones; in checked studies, under half of the deficit traces to unresolved V genes, and the cause of the others is not known. That table is the source of V, J and clone size, and D and trimming were worked out from the DNA. For this sample the table gives about 900 clones, of which about four fifths were detected only once. Less than 25% of the sample is in the top ten clones.

CND-RA patients tested negative on the clinical CCP2 antibody test, and even with active therapy their joint destruction kept progressing. All CND-RA patients were characterized by typical joint destruction in wrists and ankles and by failure of conventional anti-rheumatic therapy. Sampling of CND-RA patients was performed not at diagnosis but after long disease histories, which spanned decades in several cases. Roughly 46 millilitres of EDTA-anticoagulated peripheral blood were collected from each patient. Density gradient separation with Ficoll-Paque PLUS was used to isolate peripheral blood mononuclear cells. AutoMACS magnetic bead positive selection was used to isolate CD8+ cells from fresh or cryopreserved PBMCs, and flow cytometry was used to check purity. Nucleospin Tissue or Tissue XS kits were used to extract genomic DNA, which was then quantified on a Qubit 2.0 fluorometer. This clone was detected once. Its cognate antigen has yet to be identified. Base qualities were left out, and no much larger clone turns up one base away.

The V and J genes are TRBV7-9 and TRBJ2-6, with 7 bases in between that match TRBD1. Sequencing was performed on CD8+ T cells from blood. The receptor comes from an older woman with seronegative destructive rheumatoid arthritis. The sequence in DNA is TGTGCCAGCAGCGCCCGACAGGGTGAGAGCTCTGGGGCCAACGTCCTGACTTTC. It translates as CASSARQGESSGANVLTF.